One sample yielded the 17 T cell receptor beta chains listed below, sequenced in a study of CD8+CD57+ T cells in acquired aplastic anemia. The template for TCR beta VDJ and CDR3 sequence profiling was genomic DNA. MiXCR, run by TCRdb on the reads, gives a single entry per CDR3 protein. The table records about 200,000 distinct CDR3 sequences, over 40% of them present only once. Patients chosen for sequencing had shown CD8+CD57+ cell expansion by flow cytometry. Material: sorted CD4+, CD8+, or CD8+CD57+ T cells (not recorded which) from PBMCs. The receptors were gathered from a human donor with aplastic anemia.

The CDR3 sequence: CASSIDGNNQPQHF. CDR3 nucleotide sequence: TGTGCCAGTAGTATAGACGGTAACAATCAGCCCCAGCATTTT. The chain couples TRBV19 to TRBJ1-5; no clear D gene. CDR3 length: 14 residues. Per germline, CDR1 LNHDA and CDR2 SQIVND (reference sequence). Trimming shortened V by 0 bases and J by 3 bases, and 6 bases separated the two germline ends.

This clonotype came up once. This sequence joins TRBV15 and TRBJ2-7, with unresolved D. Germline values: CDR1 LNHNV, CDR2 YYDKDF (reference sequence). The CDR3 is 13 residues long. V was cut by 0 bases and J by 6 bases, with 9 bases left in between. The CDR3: CATSRDVGSEQYF. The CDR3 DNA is TGTGCCACCAGCAGAGACGTGGGGTCCGAGCAGTACTTC. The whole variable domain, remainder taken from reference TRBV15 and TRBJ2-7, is DAMVIQNPRYQVTQFGKPVTLSCSQTLNHNVMYWYQQKSSQAPKLLFHYYDKDFNNEADTPDNFQSRRPNTSFCFLDIRSPGLGDTAMYLCATSRDVGSEQYFGPGTRLTVT.

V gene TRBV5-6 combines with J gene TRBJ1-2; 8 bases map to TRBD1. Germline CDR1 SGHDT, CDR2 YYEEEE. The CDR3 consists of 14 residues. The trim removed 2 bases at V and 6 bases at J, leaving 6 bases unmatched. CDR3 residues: CASSFPGQANGYTF. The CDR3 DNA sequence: TGTGCCAGCAGCTTCCCGGGACAGGCTAATGGCTACACCTTC.

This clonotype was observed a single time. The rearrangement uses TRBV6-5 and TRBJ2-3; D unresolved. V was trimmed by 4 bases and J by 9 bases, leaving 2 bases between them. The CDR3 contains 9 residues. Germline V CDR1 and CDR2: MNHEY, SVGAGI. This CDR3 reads CASSSTQYF. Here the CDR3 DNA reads TGTGCCAGCAGTTCAACGCAGTATTTT.

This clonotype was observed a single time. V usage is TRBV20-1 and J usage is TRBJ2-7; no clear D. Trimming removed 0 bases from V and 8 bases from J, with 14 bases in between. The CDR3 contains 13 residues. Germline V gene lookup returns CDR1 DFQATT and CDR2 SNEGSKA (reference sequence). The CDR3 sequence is CSARDWVGNKQYF. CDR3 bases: TGCAGTGCTAGAGATTGGGTGGGTAACAAGCAGTACTTC.

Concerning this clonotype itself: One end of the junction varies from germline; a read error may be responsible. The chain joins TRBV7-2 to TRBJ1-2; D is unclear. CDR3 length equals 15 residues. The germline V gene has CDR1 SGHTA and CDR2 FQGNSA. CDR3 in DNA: TGCGCCAGCAGCCAAGAGATAGCCGAAGCCTATGGCTACACCTTC. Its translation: CASSQEIAEAYGYTF.

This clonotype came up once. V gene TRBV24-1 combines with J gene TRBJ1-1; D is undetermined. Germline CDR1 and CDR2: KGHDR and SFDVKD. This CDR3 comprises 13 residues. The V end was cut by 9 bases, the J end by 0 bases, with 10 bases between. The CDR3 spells CATQKGMNTEAFF. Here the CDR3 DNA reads TGTGCCACCCAAAAAGGAATGAACACTGAAGCTTTCTTT.

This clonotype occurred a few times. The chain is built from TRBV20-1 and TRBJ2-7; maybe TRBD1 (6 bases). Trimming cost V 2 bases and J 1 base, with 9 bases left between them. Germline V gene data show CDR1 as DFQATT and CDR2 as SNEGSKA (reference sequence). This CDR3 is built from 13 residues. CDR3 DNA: TGCAGTGCTAGAACGACAGGATCCTACGAGCAGTACTTC. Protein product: CSARTTGSYEQYF.

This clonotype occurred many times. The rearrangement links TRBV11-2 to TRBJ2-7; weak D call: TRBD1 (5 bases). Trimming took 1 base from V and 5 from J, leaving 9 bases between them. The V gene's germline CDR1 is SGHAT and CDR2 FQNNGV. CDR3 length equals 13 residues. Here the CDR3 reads CASSLVRAHEQYF. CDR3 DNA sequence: TGTGCCAGCAGCTTAGTCAGGGCCCACGAGCAGTACTTC.

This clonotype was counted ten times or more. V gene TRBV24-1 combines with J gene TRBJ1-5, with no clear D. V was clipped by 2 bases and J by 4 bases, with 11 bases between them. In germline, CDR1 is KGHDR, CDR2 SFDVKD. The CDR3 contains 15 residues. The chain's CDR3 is CATSDSHGTNQPQHF. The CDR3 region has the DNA TGTGCCACCAGTGATTCTCACGGAACTAATCAGCCCCAGCATTTT.

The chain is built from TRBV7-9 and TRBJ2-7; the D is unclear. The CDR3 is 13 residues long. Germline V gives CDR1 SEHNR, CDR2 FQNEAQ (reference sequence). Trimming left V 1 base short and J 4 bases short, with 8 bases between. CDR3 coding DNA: TGTGCCAGCAGCTTAGGACACCTTTACGAGCAGTACTTC. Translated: CASSLGHLYEQYF.

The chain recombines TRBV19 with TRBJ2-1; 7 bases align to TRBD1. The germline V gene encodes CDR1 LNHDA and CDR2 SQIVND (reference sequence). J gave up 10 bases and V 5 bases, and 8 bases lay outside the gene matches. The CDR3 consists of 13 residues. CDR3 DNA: TGTGCCAGTAGTCTCCAGGGGGTAGGGGAGCAGTTCTTC. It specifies CASSLQGVGEQFF.

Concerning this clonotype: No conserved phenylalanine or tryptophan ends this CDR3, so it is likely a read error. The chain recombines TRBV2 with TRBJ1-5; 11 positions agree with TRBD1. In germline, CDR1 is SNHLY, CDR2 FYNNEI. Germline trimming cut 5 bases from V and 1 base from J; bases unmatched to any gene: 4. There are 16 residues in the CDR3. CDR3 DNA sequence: TGTGCCAGCAGTAACTGGGACAGGGGGAGCAATCAGCCCCAGCATCTT. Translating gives CASSNWDRGSNQPQHL.

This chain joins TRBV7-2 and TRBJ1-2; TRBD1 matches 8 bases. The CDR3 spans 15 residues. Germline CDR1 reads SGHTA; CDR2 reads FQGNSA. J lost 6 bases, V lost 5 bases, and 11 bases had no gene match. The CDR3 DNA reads TGTGCCAGCAGCCCCCAGACAGGGGCAGTGGATGGCTACACCTTC. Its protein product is CASSPQTGAVDGYTF. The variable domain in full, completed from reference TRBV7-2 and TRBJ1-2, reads GAGVSQSPSNKVTEKGKDVELRCDPISGHTALYWYRQSLGQGLEFLIYFQGNSAPDKSGLPSDRFSAERTGGSVSTLTIQRTQQEDSAVYLCASSPQTGAVDGYTFGSGTRLTVV.

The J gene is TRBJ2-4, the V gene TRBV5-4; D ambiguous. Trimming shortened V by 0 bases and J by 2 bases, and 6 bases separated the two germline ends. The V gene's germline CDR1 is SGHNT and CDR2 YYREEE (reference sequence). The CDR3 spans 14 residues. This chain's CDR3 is CASSLEFSKNIQYF. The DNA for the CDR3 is TGTGCCAGCAGCTTGGAATTCTCCAAAAACATTCAGTACTTC.

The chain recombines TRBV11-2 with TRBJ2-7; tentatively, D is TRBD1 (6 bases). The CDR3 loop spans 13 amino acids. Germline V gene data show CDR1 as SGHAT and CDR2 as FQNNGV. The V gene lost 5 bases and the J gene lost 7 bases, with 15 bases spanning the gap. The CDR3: CASSTQQGWEQYF. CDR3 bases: TGTGCCAGCAGCACTCAACAGGGTTGGGAGCAGTACTTC. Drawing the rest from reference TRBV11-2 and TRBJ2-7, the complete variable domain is EAGVAQSPRYKIIEKRQSVAFWCNPISGHATLYWYQQILGQGPKLLIQFQNNGVVDDSQLPKDRFSAERLKGVDSTLKIQPAKLEDSAVYLCASSTQQGWEQYFGPGTRLTVT.

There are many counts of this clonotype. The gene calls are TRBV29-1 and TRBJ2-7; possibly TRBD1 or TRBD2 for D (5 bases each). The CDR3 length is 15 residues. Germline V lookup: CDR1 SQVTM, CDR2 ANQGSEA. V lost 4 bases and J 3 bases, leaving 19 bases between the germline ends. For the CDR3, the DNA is TGCAGCGTTGGACGGGAAAGGACAACGGGCTACGAGCAGTACTTC. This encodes CSVGRERTTGYEQYF.